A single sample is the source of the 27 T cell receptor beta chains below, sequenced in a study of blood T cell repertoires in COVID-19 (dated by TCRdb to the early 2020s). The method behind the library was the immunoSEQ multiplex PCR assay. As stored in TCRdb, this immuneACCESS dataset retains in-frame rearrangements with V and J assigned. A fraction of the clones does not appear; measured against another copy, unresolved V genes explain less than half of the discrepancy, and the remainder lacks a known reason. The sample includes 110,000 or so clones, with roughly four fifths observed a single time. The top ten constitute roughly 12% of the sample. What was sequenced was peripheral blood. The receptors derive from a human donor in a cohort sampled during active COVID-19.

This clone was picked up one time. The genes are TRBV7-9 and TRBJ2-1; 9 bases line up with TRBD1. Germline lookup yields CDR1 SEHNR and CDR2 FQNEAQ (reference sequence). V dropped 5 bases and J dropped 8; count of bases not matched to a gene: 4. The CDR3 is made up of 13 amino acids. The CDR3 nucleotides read TGTGCCAGCAGCGGACAGGGGCGGGATGAGCAGTTCTTC. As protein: CASSGQGRDEQFF.

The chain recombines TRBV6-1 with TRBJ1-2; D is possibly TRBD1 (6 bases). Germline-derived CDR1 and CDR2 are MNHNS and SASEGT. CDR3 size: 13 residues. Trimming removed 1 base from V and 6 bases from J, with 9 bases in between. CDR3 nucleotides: TGTGCCAGCAGTGAAGGAGGGGGGGATGGCTACACCTTC. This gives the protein CASSEGGGDGYTF.

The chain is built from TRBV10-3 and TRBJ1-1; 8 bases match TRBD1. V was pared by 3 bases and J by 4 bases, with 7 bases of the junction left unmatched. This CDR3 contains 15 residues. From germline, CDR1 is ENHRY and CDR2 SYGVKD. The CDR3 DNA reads TGTGCCATCAGTGACAAAGGACAGGGCTCCACTGAAGCTTTCTTT. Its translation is CAISDKGQGSTEAFF.

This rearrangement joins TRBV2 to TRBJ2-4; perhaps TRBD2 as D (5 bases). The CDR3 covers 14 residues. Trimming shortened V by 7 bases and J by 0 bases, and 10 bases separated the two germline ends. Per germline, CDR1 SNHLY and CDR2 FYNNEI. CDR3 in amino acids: CASTPGLAKNIQYF. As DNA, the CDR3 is TGTGCCAGCACGCCTGGACTAGCCAAAAACATTCAGTACTTC.

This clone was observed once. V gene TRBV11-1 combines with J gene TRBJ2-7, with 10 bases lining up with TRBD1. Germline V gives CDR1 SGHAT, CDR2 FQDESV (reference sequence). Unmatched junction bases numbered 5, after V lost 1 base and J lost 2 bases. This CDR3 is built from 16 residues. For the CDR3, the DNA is TGTGCCAGCAGCTTAGAAGGGACAGGGGCCCCCTACGAGCAGTACTTC. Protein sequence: CASSLEGTGAPYEQYF.

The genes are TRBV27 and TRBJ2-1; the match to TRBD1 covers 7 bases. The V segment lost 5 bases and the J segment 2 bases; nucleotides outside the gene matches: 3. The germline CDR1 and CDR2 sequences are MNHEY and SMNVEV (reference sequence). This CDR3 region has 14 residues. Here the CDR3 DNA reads TGTGCCAGCAGTCTGGGGACAGCCTACAATGAGCAGTTCTTC. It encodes CASSLGTAYNEQFF.

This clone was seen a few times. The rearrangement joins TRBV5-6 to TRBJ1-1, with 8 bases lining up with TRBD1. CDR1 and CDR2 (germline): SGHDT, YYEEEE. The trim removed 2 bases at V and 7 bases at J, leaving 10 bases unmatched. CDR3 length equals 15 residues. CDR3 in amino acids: CASSFNGQGGDEAFF. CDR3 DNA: TGTGCCAGCAGCTTTAATGGACAGGGCGGGGATGAAGCTTTCTTT.

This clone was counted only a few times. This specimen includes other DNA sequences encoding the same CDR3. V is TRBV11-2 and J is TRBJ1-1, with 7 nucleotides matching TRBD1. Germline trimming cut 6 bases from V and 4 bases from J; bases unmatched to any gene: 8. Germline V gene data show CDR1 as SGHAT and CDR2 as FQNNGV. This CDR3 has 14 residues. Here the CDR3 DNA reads TGTGCCAGCAGTTCTAATCAGGGGGGCACTGAAGCTTTCTTT. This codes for CASSSNQGGTEAFF. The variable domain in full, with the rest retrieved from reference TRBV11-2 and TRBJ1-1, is EAGVAQSPRYKIIEKRQSVAFWCNPISGHATLYWYQQILGQGPKLLIQFQNNGVVDDSQLPKDRFSAERLKGVDSTLKIQPAKLEDSAVYLCASSSNQGGTEAFFGQGTRLTVV.

Here the CDR3 reads CASSSSLLLGADTQYF. The CDR3 nucleotides are TGTGCCAGCAGTTCTTCCCTTCTACTAGGCGCAGATACGCAGTATTTT. This chain links TRBV6-5 with TRBJ2-3, with D perhaps matching TRBD2 (5 bases). The germline V gene encodes CDR1 MNHEY and CDR2 SVGAGI. V was clipped by 4 bases and J by 4 bases, with 18 bases between them. The CDR3 has 16 residues.

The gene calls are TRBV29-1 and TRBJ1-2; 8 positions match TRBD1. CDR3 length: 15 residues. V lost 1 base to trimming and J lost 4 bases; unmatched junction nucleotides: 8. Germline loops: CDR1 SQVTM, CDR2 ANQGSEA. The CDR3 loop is CSVEGGRDRGYGYTF. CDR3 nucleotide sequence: TGCAGCGTTGAAGGGGGGAGAGACAGGGGCTATGGCTACACCTTC.

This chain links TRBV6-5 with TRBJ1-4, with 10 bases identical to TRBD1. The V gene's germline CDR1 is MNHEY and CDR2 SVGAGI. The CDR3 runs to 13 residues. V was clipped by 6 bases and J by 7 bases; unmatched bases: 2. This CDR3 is CASRGQGIEKLFF. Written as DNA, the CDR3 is TGTGCCAGCAGGGGACAGGGGATTGAAAAACTGTTTTTT.

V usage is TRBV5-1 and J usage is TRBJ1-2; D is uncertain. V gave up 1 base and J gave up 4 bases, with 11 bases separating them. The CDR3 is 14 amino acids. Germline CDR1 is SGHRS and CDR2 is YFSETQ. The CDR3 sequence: CASSLLAGAYGYTF. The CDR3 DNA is TGCGCCAGCAGCTTGTTGGCGGGAGCCTATGGCTACACCTTC. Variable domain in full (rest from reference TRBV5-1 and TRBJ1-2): KAGVTQTPRYLIKTRGQQVTLSCSPISGHRSVSWYQQTPGQGLQFLFEYFSETQRNKGNFPGRFSGRQFSNSRSEMNVSTLELGDSALYLCASSLLAGAYGYTFGSGTRLTVV.

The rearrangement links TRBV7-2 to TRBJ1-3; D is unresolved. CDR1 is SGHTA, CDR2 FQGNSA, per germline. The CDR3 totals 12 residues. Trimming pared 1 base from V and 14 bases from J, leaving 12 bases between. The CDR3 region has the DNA TGTGCCAGCAGCTTAGATAGCGTTGCGGTATATTTT. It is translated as CASSLDSVAVYF.

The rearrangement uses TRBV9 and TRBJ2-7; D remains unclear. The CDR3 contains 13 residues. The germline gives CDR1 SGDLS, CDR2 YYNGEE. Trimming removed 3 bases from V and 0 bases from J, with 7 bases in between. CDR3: CASSAPGSYEQYF. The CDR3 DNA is TGTGCCAGCAGCGCCCCCGGCTCCTACGAGCAGTACTTC.

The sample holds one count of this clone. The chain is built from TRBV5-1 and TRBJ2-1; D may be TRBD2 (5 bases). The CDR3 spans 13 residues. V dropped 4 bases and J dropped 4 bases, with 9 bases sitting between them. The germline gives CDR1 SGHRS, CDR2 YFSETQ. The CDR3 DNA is TGCGCCAGCAGCAGGGAGCCTTACAATGAGCAGTTCTTC. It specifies CASSREPYNEQFF.

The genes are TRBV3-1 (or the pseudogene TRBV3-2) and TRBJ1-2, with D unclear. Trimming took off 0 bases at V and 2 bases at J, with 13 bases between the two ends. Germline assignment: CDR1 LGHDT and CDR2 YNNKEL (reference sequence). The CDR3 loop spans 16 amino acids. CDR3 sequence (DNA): TGTGCCAGCAGCCAAGAGGGTTGGCAGGCCAACTATGGCTACACCTTC. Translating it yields CASSQEGWQANYGYTF.

CDR3 sequence: CASSAGTGIRYTF. CDR3 bases: TGTGCCAGCAGCGCCGGGACAGGGATACGCTACACCTTC. The rearrangement uses TRBV6-2 or TRBV6-3 and TRBJ1-2; 9 bases map to TRBD1. V trimming: 6 bases; J trimming: 9 bases; junction bases outside the gene matches: 8. Germline lookup yields CDR1 MNHEY and CDR2 SVGEGT. This CDR3 has 13 amino acids.

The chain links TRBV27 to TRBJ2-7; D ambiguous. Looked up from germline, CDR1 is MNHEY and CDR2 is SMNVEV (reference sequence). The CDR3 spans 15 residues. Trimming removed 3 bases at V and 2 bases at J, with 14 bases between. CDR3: CASSLWAVHPYEQYF. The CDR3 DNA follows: TGTGCCAGCAGTTTGTGGGCAGTTCATCCCTACGAGCAGTACTTC.

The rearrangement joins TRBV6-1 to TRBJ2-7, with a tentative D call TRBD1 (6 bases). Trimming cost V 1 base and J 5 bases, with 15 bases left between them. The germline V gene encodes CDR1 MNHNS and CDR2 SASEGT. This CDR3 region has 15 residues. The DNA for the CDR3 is TGTGCCAGCAGTGAAGTGGCAGGGGTGCAGGACGAGCAGTACTTC. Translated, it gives CASSEVAGVQDEQYF.

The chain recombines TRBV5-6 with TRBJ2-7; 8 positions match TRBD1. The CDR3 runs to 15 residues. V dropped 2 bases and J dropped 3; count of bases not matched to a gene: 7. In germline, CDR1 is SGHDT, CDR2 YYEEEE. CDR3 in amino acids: CASSFLQGGFYEQYF. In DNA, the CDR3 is TGTGCCAGCAGCTTTCTACAGGGGGGCTTCTACGAGCAGTACTTC.

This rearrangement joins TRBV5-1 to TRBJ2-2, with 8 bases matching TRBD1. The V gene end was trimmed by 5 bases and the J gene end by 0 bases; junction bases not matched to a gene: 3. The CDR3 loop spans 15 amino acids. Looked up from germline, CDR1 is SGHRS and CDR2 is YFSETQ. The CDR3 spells CASRPQGANTGELFF. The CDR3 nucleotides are TGCGCCAGCAGACCACAGGGGGCGAACACCGGGGAGCTGTTTTTT.

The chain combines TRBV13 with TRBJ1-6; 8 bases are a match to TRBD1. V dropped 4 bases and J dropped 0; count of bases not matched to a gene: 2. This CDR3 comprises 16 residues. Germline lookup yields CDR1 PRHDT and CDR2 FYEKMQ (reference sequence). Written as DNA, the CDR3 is TGTGCCAGCAGCTCTACAGGGGGCTCCTATAATTCACCCCTCCACTTT. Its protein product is CASSSTGGSYNSPLHF.

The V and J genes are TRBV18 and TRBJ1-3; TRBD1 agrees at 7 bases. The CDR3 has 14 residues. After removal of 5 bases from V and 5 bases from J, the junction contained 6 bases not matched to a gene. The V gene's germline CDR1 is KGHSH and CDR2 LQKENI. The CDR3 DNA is TGTGCCAGCTCAAACGACAGGGCTCGAAACACCATATATTTT. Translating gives CASSNDRARNTIYF.

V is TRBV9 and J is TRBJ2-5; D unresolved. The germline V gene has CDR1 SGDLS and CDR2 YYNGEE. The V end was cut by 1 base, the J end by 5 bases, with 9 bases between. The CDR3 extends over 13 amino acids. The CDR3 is CASSVTVYETQYF. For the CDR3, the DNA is TGTGCCAGCAGCGTAACGGTCTACGAGACCCAGTACTTC. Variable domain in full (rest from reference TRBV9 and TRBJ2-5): DSGVTQTPKHLITATGQRVTLRCSPRSGDLSVYWYQQSLDQGLQFLIQYYNGEERAKGNILERFSAQQFPDLHSELNLSSLELGDSALYFCASSVTVYETQYFGPGTRLLVL.

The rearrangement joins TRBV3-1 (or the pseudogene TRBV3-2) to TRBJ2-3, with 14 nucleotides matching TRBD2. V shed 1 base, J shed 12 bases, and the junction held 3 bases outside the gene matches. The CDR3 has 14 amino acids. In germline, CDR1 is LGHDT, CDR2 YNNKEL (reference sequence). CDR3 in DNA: TGTGCCAGCAGCCAAGGAGGACTAGCGGGGGGCCAGTATTTT. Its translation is CASSQGGLAGGQYF.

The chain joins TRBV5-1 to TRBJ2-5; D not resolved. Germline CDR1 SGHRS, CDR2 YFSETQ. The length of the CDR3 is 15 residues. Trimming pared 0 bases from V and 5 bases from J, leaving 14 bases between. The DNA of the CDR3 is TGCGCCAGCAGCTTGGCCCCAGGTAGTTTCGAGACCCAGTACTTC. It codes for CASSLAPGSFETQYF.

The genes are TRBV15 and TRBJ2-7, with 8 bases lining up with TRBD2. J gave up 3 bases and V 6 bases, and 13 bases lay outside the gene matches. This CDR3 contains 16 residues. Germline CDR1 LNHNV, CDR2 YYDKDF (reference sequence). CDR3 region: CATSPGGEAGVYEQYF. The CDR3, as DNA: TGTGCCACCAGTCCCGGGGGGGAGGCAGGGGTCTACGAGCAGTACTTC.